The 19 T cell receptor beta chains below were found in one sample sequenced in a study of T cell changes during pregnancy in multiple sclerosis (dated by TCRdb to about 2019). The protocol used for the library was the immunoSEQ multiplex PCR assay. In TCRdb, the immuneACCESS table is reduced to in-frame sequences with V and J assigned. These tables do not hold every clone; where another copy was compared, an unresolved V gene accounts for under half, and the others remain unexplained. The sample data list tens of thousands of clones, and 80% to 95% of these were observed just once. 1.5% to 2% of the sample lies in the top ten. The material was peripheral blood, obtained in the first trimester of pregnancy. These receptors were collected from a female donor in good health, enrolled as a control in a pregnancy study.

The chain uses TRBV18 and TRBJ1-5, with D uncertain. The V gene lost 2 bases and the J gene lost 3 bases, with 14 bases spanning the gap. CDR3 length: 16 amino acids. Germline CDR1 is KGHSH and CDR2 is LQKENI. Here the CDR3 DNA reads TGTGCCAGCTCACCAAGGTCCCTCCAGGCCAATCAGCCCCAGCATTTT. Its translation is CASSPRSLQANQPQHF.

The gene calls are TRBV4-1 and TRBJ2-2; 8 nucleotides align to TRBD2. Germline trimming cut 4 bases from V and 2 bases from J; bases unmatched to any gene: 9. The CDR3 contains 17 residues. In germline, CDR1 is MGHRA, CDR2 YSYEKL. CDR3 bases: TGCGCCAGCAGCCCCACCCCACTAGCGGATAACACCGGGGAGCTGTTTTTT. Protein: CASSPTPLADNTGELFF.

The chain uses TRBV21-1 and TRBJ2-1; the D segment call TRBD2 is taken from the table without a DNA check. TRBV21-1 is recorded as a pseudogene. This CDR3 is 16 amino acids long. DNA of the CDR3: TGTGCCAGCAGCAAAATGACGGGGAGCTCCTACAATGAGCAGTTCTTC. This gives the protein CASSKMTGSSYNEQFF.

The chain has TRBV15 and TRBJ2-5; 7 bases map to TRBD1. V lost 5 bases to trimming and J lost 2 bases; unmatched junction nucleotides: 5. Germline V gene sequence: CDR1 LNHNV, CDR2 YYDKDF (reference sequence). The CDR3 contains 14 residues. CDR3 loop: CATSARQGQETQYF. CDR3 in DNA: TGTGCCACCAGCGCAAGACAGGGTCAAGAGACCCAGTACTTC.

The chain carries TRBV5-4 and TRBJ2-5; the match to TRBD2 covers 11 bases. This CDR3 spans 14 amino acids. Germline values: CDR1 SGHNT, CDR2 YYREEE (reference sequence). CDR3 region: CEGLADSTQETQYF. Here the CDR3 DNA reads TGTGAGGGACTAGCGGACTCAACCCAAGAGACCCAGTACTTC.

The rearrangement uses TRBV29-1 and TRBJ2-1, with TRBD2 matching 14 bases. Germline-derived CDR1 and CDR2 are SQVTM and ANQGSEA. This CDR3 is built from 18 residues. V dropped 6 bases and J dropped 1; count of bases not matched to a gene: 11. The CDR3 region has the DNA TGCAGCGTCGTTCCGGGACTAGCGGGAGTGAGGTCCTACAATGAGCAGTTCTTC. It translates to CSVVPGLAGVRSYNEQFF.

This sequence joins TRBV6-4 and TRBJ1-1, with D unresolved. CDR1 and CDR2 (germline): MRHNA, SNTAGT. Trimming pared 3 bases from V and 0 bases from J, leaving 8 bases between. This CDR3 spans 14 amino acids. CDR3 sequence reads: CASSEGRVNTEAFF. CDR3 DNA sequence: TGTGCCAGCAGTGAGGGCCGTGTGAACACTGAAGCTTTCTTT.

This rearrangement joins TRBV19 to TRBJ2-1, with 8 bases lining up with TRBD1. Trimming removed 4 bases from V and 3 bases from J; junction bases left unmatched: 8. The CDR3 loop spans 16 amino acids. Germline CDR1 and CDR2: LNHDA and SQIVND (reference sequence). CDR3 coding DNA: TGTGCCAGTAGTAATTTCGACAGGGGCCTCTACAATGAGCAGTTCTTC. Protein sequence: CASSNFDRGLYNEQFF.

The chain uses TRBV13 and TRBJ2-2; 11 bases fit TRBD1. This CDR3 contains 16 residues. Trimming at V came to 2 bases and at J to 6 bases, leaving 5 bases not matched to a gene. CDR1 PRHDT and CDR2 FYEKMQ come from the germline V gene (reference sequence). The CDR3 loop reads CASSLSGQGAAGELFF. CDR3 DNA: TGTGCCAGCAGCTTAAGCGGACAGGGGGCCGCCGGGGAGCTGTTTTTT.

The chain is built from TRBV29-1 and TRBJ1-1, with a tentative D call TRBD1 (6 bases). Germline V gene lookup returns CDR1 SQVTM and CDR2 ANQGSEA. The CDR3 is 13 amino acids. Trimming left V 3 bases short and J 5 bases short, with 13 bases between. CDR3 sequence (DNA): TGCAGCGTTGAGGGGGGGCGCTTTACTGAAGCTTTCTTT. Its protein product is CSVEGGRFTEAFF.

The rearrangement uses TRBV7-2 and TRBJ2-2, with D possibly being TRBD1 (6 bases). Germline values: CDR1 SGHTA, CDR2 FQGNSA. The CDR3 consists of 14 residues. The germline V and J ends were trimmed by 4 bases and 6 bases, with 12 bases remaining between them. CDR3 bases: TGTGCCAGCAGCTCACTACAGGGACCCGGGGAGCTGTTTTTT. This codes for CASSSLQGPGELFF.

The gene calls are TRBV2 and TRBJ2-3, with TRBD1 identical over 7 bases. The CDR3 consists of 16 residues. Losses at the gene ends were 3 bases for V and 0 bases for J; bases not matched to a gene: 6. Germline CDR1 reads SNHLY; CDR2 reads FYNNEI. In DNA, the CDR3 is TGTGCCAGCAGTGAGAATGGCAGGGGGAGCACAGATACGCAGTATTTT. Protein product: CASSENGRGSTDTQYF.

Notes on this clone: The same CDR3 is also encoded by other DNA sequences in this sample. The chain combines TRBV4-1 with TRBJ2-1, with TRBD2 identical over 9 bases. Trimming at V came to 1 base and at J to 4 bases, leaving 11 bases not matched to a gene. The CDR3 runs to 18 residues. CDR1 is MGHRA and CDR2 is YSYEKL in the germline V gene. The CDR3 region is CASSQVDMGLAGYNEQFF. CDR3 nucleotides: TGCGCCAGCAGCCAAGTGGATATGGGGCTAGCGGGGTACAATGAGCAGTTCTTC.

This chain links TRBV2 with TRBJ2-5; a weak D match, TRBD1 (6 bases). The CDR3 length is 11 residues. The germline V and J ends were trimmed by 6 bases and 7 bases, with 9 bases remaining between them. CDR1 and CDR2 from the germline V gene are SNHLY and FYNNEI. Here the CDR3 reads CASRGRGTQYF. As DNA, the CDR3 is TGTGCCAGCAGGGGCAGGGGGACCCAGTACTTC.

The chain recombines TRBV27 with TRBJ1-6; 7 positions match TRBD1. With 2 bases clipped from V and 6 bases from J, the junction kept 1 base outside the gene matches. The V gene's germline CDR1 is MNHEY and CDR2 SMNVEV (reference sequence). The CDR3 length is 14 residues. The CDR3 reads CASSLRDSNSPLHF. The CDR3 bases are TGTGCCAGCAGTTTACGGGACAGTAATTCACCCCTCCACTTT.

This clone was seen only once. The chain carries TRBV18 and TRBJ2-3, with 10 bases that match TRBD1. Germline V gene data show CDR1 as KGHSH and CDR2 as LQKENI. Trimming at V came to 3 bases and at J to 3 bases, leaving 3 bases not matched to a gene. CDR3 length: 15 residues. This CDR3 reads CASSPGQGGTDTQYF. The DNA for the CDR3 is TGTGCCAGCTCACCTGGACAGGGGGGTACAGATACGCAGTATTTT.

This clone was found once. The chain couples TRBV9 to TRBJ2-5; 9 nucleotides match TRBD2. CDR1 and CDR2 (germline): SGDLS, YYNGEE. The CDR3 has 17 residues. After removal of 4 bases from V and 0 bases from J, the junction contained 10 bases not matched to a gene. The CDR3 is CASSLAAGGMYQETQYF. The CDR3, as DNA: TGTGCCAGCAGCCTCGCGGCGGGAGGGATGTACCAAGAGACCCAGTACTTC.

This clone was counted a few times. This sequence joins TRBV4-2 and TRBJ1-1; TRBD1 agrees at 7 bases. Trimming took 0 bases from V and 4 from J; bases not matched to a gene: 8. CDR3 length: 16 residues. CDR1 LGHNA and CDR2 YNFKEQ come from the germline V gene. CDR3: CASSQDPRGSLTEAFF. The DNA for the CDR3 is TGTGCCAGCAGCCAAGACCCCAGGGGGTCTCTCACTGAAGCTTTCTTT.

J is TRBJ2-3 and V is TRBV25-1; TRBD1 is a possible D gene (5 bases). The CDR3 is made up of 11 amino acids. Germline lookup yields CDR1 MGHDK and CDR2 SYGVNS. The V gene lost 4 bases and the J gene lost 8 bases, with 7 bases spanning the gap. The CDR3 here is CASSGTSTQYF. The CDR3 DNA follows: TGTGCCAGCAGTGGGACATCTACGCAGTATTTT.